This entry describes one TCR beta chain. This receptor's antigen is unknown. Within one base of it there is no much larger clone, and no base qualities were kept. The CDR3, cysteine through phenylalanine, is 17 amino acids long. The entry retains the CDR3 DNA only, 51 bases that are in frame from base 1. V is pared back by 10 bases and J by 3 bases, with 24 bases lying between the germline termini. The data are from a study of T cell responses to AZD1222 COVID-19 vaccine (dated by TCRdb to about 2021). About the investigation overall: A total of about 240 trial participants underwent TCR sequencing, of whom some 210 received two doses of AZD1222 and 26 received two doses of the MenACWY control vaccine. Enrollment into the trials was organized by age into subgroups of 18-55, 56-69 and 70-plus years, and those subgroups contained about 160, 30 and 59 TCR-sequenced participants, respectively. Summary of the overall study and its limitations: Conclusions about previously exposed vaccinees were limited because only a handful of AZD1222 recipients were SARS-CoV-2 seropositive at baseline. Nearly half of unique spike-specific TCRs reportedly recognized epitopes outside regions mutated in the B.1.351 and B.1.1.7 variants. CD4 TCRs associated with the vaccine covered the entire spike protein, and the dominant responses were in regions 160-218 and 743-854. Because no samples from the day 14 peak response were available, repertoires could be characterized only after the peak T cell response. The 56-69-year group was small, and its depth increase did not reach significance, likely because of low power. Spike-specific TCR breadth and depth rose significantly after two AZD1222 doses compared with day 0 and with MenACWY recipients. Participants were mostly white British, with more females than males. The authors suggested clonal diversity may have been underestimated.

The CDR3 regions of human TCRbeta chains were subjected to immunosequencing. On the authors' methods: Repertoire TCRs were checked for matches against a reference library of SARS-CoV-2-specific TCRs that had been generated using the MIRA antigen-specificity platform. Breadth was defined as the fraction of unique TCRs that were SARS-CoV-2-associated. Depth was defined as the fraction of total T cells that were SARS-CoV-2-associated. Each spike-specific TCR was assigned to its reactive spike region and to a CD4 or CD8 class using the MIRA data. Log10-transformed breadth and depth values were compared by one-way ANOVA with Sidak's multiple comparisons tests. TCRdb re-hosts the immuneACCESS table, in-frame sequences only. Its copies lack some clones; in the studies checked, an unresolved V gene accounts for under half of them, and the cause for the rest is not known. The DNA was the basis for D and trimming; V, J and clone size are from that table. The sample yields fewer than 110,000 clones; approximately 87% were counted once. The ten largest clones take up about 9.4% of the sample.

Explained via the paper, the time point label denotes: about 28 days (+/-7) after the second vaccine dose. Because spike-specific TCR depth and breadth did not differ between the two schedules, AZD1222 recipients who got a second dose at roughly 4 weeks were pooled with those who got a second dose at roughly 12 weeks. Samples from vaccinated people were obtained from the UK trials COV001 and COV002, which included a single-blind randomized controlled phase 2/3 trial of AZD1222 (ChAdOx1 nCoV-19) in healthy adults. For TCRbeta chain sequencing, PBMC samples were collected from trial participants at day 0 and at day 28 after the second dose.

The TCR sequence derives from an adult who received the AZD1222 COVID-19 vaccine. The sequence joins TRBV23-1 to TRBJ1-4; no D segment can be confidently identified. TRBV23-1 is filed as an ORF, its function uncertain. Here the sequenced sample was peripheral blood, taken 28 days after the second AZD1222 dose. The bases are TGCGCCAAACACGGACCCCACTCAGAGAAACCTAATGAAAAACTGTTTTTT. Its coded protein is CAKHGPHSEKPNEKLFF.